This T cell receptor (beta chain) was observed in a study of blood T cell repertoires in COVID-19. Clones were sequenced by immunoSEQ multiplex PCR, and TCRdb holds only the in-frame ones, with some missing. The sample yields roughly 280,000 clones, roughly 90% seen once. V lost 4 bases to trimming and J lost 4 bases; unmatched junction nucleotides: 8. The CDR3 is 16 amino acids. Germline CDR1 MNHEY, CDR2 SMNVEV (reference sequence). V and J are TRBV27 and TRBJ2-2, with 8 bases matching TRBD1. Sequenced sample: peripheral blood. This clonotype was obtained from a woman aged 50 to 60 who had recovered from COVID-19. DNA of the CDR3: TGTGCCAGCAGTTCGATTTTACAGGGGGGCACCGGGGAGCTGTTTTTT. The encoded protein is CASSSILQGGTGELFF.